This T cell receptor beta chain stems from a study of immune characterization of retroperitoneal liposarcoma. TCRdb redid the calling of the PCR reads with MiXCR, one entry per CDR3 protein. The repertoire includes under 6,500 distinct CDR3 sequences, more than 25% of them detected once, and less than 35% sits in the top ten. The V and J ends lost 3 bases and 0 bases respectively, with 14 bases between them. Germline CDR1 reads MNHEY; CDR2 reads SMNVEV (reference sequence). The CDR3 spans 17 residues. This clonotype appeared many times. The rearrangement links TRBV27 to TRBJ2-2, with a possible D match to TRBD1 (5 bases). The sequenced sample was tumor tissue. This receptor was identified in a female donor with retroperitoneal liposarcoma. The CDR3 sequence: CASSFGQGPPNTGELFF. In DNA form, the CDR3 reads TGTGCCAGCAGTTTCGGCCAGGGTCCCCCGAACACCGGGGAGCTGTTTTTT.